Presented here are 19 T cell receptor beta chains from one specimen sequenced in a study of OX40 agonist ivuxolimab in advanced cancers. The data were produced by immunoSEQ multiplex PCR, yet TCRdb's version contains in-frame clones alone and is incomplete. This sample has about 54,000 clones, with about 89% found just once. The source material was CD4+ or CD8+ T cells sorted from blood, sampled in a trial of the OX40 agonist ivuxolimab. The receptors originated from an adult with an advanced solid tumor such as melanoma, head and neck, liver or kidney cancer.

The chain combines TRBV7-3 with TRBJ2-1; D unresolved. The CDR3 has 12 residues. CDR1 and CDR2 (germline): SGHTA, FQGTGA. Trimming cost V 4 bases and J 9 bases, with 10 bases left between them. CDR3 amino acids: CASSSGGTEQFF. CDR3 DNA: TGTGCCAGCAGCTCAGGTGGAACTGAGCAGTTCTTC.

The genes are TRBV7-2 and TRBJ2-3, with D unclear. The CDR3 loop spans 13 amino acids. V shed 4 bases and J shed 4 bases, with 9 bases lying between them. Looked up from germline, CDR1 is SGHTA and CDR2 is FQGNSA. The CDR3 is CASSSQLSDTQYF. The DNA of the CDR3 is TGTGCCAGCAGCTCCCAATTGTCAGATACGCAGTATTTT.

The chain has TRBV5-5 and TRBJ2-7; a weak D match, TRBD1 (5 bases). Trimming took off 5 bases at V and 4 bases at J, with 7 bases between the two ends. From germline, CDR1 is SGHKS and CDR2 YYEKEE (reference sequence). There are 11 residues in the CDR3. CDR3 amino acids: CASSKGYEQYF. In nucleotides, the CDR3 is TGTGCCAGCAGTAAGGGGTACGAGCAGTACTTC.

The J gene is TRBJ2-3, the V gene TRBV29-1; 7 bases are a match to TRBD2. V gave up 7 bases and J gave up 5 bases; unmatched junction bases: 9. CDR1 is SQVTM, CDR2 ANQGSEA, per germline. The CDR3 contains 13 residues. CDR3 sequence (DNA): TGCAGCGCCACCGTTGGGGGGGTAGATACGCAGTATTTT. Protein sequence: CSATVGGVDTQYF.

To note about this clone: One end of the junction varies from germline; a read error may be responsible. The chain recombines TRBV7-7 with TRBJ2-1; the D call may be TRBD1 or TRBD2 (5 bases each). Germline assignment: CDR1 SSHAT and CDR2 FNYEAQ (reference sequence). The length of the CDR3 is 13 residues. CDR3 nucleotides: TGTGCTAGCAGTGGAACCCCCGGGACCACTAGGGTCTTC. Translated: CASSGTPGTTRVF. The complete variable domain, with remaining parts taken from reference TRBV7-7 and TRBJ2-1, reads GAGVSQSPRYKVTKRGQDVTLRCDPISSHATLYWYQQALGQGPEFLTYFNYEAQPDKSGLPSDRFSAERPEGSISTLTIQRTEQRDSAMYRCASSGTPGTTRVFGPGTRLTVL.

This chain joins TRBV19 and TRBJ2-3, with a weak D call TRBD1 (5 bases). This CDR3 comprises 16 residues. Per the germline V gene, CDR1 is LNHDA and CDR2 is SQIVND (reference sequence). V was shortened by 4 bases and J by 0 bases, with 14 bases between the two germline ends. CDR3 coding DNA: TGTGCCAGTAGTACCCCCCAGGCAGGGAGCACAGATACGCAGTATTTT. Protein: CASSTPQAGSTDTQYF.

DNA for the CDR3: TGTGCCATCAGTGAGTCGGGTAGAACAGATACGCAGTATTTT. The encoded protein is CAISESGRTDTQYF. The chain links TRBV10-3 to TRBJ2-3; D is unclear. V lost 0 bases to trimming and J lost 3 bases, with 7 bases between them. Germline V gene sequence: CDR1 ENHRY, CDR2 SYGVKD. This CDR3 contains 14 residues.

This clone is hyperexpanded. V and J are TRBV27 and TRBJ2-7; perhaps TRBD2 as D (5 bases). The V gene's germline CDR1 is MNHEY and CDR2 SMNVEV (reference sequence). The CDR3 extends over 13 amino acids. The germline V and J ends were trimmed by 3 bases and 5 bases, with 11 bases remaining between them. This chain's CDR3 is CASSLGSAHEQYF. The CDR3 region has the DNA TGTGCCAGCAGTTTGGGGAGTGCCCACGAGCAGTACTTC.

This clone was seen only a few times. The rearrangement uses TRBV7-9 and TRBJ2-1, with 15 bases matching TRBD2. V was pared by 5 bases and J by 0 bases, with 8 bases of the junction left unmatched. The CDR3 is 19 amino acids. Germline V CDR1 and CDR2: SEHNR, FQNEAQ (reference sequence). CDR3 nucleotide sequence: TGTGCCAGCAGCCACTACGGGACTAGCGGGGGGTCCTCCTACAATGAGCAGTTCTTC. Translation gives CASSHYGTSGGSSYNEQFF.

The J gene is TRBJ2-5, the V gene TRBV19; D could derive from TRBD1 or TRBD2 (5 bases each). The germline V and J ends were trimmed by 7 bases and 4 bases, with 13 bases remaining between them. Germline CDR1 is LNHDA and CDR2 is SQIVND (reference sequence). The CDR3 extends over 13 amino acids. This CDR3 is CASTPEGRETQYF. For the CDR3, the DNA is TGTGCCAGTACCCCCGAGGGGCGAGAGACCCAGTACTTC.

This chain connects TRBV6-6 to TRBJ2-5; 7 positions agree with TRBD2. The J segment lost 0 bases and the V segment lost 0 bases, leaving 1 base of the junction unmatched. This CDR3 has 15 residues. Germline V gives CDR1 MNHNY, CDR2 SVGAGI (reference sequence). In DNA, the CDR3 is TGTGCCAGCAGTTACTCGGGAGGGAACCAAGAGACCCAGTACTTC. Protein product: CASSYSGGNQETQYF.

This chain joins TRBV6-6 and TRBJ2-2; D unclear. Germline values: CDR1 MNHNY, CDR2 SVGAGI (reference sequence). V dropped 6 bases and J dropped 2 bases, with 4 bases sitting between them. CDR3 length equals 12 residues. The CDR3 coding sequence is TGTGCCAGCAGCCGTAACACCGGGGAGCTGTTTTTT. Translating it yields CASSRNTGELFF.

This chain connects TRBV10-3 to TRBJ2-1; D is unclear. Germline values: CDR1 ENHRY, CDR2 SYGVKD. Trimming cost V 1 base and J 8 bases, with 6 bases left between them. CDR3 length: 12 residues. CDR3 bases: TGTGCCATCAGTGAGTATTCGGATGAGCAGTTCTTC. It is translated as CAISEYSDEQFF.

The chain combines TRBV6-5 with TRBJ1-6, with TRBD1 matching 7 bases. Losses at the gene ends were 0 bases for V and 7 bases for J; bases not matched to a gene: 6. CDR1 MNHEY and CDR2 SVGAGI come from the germline V gene. The length of the CDR3 is 16 residues. The CDR3 DNA reads TGTGCCAGCAGTTACTCCCAAACGACAGGGAATTCACCCCTCCACTTT. Protein sequence: CASSYSQTTGNSPLHF.

CDR3 protein: CAGAEGEGGNEQFF. The CDR3 region has the DNA TGTGCCGGGGCCGAGGGGGAAGGTGGCAATGAGCAGTTCTTC. V and J are TRBV27 and TRBJ2-1; a weak D match, TRBD1 (6 bases). The CDR3 length is 14 residues. Germline V lookup: CDR1 MNHEY, CDR2 SMNVEV (reference sequence). Deletions cut 11 bases from V and 6 bases from J, with 20 bases between.

This sequence joins TRBV2 and TRBJ2-7, with 9 bases matching TRBD1. The CDR3 runs 12 residues. J lost 3 bases, V lost 6 bases, and 0 bases had no gene match. The germline CDR1 and CDR2 sequences are SNHLY and FYNNEI. Written as DNA, the CDR3 is TGTGCCAGCAGGGACAGGGGCTACGAGCAGTACTTC. Its protein is CASRDRGYEQYF.

V gene TRBV10-3 combines with J gene TRBJ2-7; D uncertain. The V gene lost 5 bases and the J gene lost 5 bases, with 13 bases spanning the gap. CDR1 is ENHRY and CDR2 is SYGVKD in the germline V gene. The CDR3 extends over 13 amino acids. The chain's CDR3 is CAISPTQPHEQYF. CDR3 nucleotides: TGTGCCATCAGTCCTACCCAGCCCCACGAGCAGTACTTC.

V and J are TRBV2 and TRBJ2-3; weak D call: TRBD1 (5 bases). Germline V CDR1 and CDR2: SNHLY, FYNNEI. Between the trimmed V and J ends, which lost 4 bases and 0 bases, there was a span of 8 bases. The CDR3 consists of 14 residues. CDR3 region: CASSGQPSTDTQYF. CDR3 nucleotide sequence: TGTGCCAGCAGTGGACAGCCTAGCACAGATACGCAGTATTTT.

This clone was recorded once. The chain couples TRBV21-1 to TRBJ1-2; the table's D call, TRBD1, has no DNA check behind it. TRBV21-1 is deemed a pseudogene. This CDR3 region has 15 residues. CDR3 coding DNA: TGTGCCAGCAGCGTGCCGGGACAGGGGGTCTATGGCTACACCTTC. It specifies CASSVPGQGVYGYTF.